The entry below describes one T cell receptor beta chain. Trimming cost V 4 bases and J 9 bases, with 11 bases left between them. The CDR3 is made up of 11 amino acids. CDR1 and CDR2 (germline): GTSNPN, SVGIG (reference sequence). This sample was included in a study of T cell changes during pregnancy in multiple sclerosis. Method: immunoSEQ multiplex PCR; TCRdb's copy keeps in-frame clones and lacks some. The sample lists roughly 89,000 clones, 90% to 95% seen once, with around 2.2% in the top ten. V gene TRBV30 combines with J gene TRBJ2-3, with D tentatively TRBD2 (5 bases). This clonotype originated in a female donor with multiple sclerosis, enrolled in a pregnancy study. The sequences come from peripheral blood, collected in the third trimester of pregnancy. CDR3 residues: CAWTLGGTQYF. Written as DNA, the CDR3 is TGTGCCTGGACTTTAGGCGGGACGCAGTATTTT.